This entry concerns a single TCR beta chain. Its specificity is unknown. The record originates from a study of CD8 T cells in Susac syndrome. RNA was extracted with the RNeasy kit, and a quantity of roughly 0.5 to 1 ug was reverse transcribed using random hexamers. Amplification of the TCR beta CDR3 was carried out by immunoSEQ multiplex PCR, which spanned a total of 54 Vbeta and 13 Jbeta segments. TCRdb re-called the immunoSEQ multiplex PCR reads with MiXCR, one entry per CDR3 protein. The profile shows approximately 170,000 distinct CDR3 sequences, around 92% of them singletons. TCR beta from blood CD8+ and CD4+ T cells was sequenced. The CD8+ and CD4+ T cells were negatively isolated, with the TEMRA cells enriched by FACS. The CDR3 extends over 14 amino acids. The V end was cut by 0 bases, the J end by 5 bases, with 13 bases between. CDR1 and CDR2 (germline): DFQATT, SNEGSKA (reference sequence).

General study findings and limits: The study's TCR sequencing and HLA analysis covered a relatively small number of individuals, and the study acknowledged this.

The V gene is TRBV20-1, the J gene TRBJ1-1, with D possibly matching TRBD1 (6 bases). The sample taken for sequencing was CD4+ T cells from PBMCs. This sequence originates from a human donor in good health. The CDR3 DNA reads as TGCAGTGCTAGAGATCAGTTAGGGGGGACTGAAGCTTTCTTT. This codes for CSARDQLGGTEAFF.